This T cell receptor (beta chain) was recorded in a study of cytomegalovirus exposure and HLA in healthy donors. The study's findings and limits: A later analysis linked 15,000 to 20,000 TCR beta sequences to HLA alleles at 0.05 false discovery rate.

The PCR employed 60 Vbeta primers together with 13 Jbeta primers. Produced via immunoSEQ multiplex PCR; TCRdb's table is partial and in-frame only. The sample records 130,000 to 150,000 clones, around 81% being singletons. From germline, CDR1 is GTSNPN and CDR2 SVGIG (reference sequence). V dropped 2 bases and J dropped 5; count of bases not matched to a gene: 5. This CDR3 is built from 15 residues. On this clone: Its antigen remains unidentified.

This sequence joins TRBV30 and TRBJ2-5; 13 positions match TRBD2. The source material was PBMCs. The receptor comes from a man aged 35 to 55 in good health and CMV-seropositive. The CDR3 spells CAWSQLAGGAETQYF. For the CDR3, the DNA is TGTGCCTGGAGTCAACTAGCGGGAGGGGCTGAGACCCAGTACTTC.